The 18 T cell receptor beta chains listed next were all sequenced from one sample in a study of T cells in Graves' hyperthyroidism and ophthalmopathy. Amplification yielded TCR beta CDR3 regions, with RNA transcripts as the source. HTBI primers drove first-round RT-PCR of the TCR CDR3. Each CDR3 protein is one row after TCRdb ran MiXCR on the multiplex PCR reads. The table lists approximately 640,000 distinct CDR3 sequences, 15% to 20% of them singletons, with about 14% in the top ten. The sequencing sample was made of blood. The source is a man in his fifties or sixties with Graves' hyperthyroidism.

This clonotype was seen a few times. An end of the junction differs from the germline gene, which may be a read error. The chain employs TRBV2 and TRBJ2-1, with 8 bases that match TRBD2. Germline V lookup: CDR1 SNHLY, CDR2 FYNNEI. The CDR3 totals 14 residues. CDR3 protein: CASKTTSGANKQFF. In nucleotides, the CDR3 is TGTGCCAGCAAAACCACTAGCGGCGCCAATAAGCAGTTCTTC.

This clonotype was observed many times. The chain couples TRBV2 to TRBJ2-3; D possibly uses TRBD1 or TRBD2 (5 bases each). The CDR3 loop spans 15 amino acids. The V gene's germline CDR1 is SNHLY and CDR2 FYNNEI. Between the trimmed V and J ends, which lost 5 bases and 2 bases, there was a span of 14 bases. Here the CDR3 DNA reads TGTGCCAGCAGTCGACAGACTAAGAACACAGATACGCAGTATTTT. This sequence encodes CASSRQTKNTDTQYF.

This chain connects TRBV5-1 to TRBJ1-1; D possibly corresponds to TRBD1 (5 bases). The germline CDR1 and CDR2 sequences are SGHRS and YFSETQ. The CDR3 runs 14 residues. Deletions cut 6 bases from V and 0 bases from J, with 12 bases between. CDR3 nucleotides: TGCGCCAGCACCTCAGGGAATATGAACACTGAAGCTTTCTTT. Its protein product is CASTSGNMNTEAFF. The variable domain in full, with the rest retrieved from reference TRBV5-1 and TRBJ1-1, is KAGVTQTPRYLIKTRGQQVTLSCSPISGHRSVSWYQQTPGQGLQFLFEYFSETQRNKGNFPGRFSGRQFSNSRSEMNVSTLELGDSALYLCASTSGNMNTEAFFGQGTRLTVV.

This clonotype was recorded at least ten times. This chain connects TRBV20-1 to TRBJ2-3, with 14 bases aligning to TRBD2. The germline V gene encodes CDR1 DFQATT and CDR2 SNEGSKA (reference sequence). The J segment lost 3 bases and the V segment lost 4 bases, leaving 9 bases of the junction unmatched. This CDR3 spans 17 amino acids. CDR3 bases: TGCAGTGCTAAGGGACTAGCGGGAGTCGGAATGACAGATACGCAGTATTTT. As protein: CSAKGLAGVGMTDTQYF.

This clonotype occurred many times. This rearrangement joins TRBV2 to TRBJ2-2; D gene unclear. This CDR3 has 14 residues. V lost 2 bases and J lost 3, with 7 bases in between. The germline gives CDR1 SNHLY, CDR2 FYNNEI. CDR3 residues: CASSERPYTGELFF. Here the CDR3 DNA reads TGTGCCAGCAGTGAAAGACCGTACACCGGGGAGCTGTTTTTT.

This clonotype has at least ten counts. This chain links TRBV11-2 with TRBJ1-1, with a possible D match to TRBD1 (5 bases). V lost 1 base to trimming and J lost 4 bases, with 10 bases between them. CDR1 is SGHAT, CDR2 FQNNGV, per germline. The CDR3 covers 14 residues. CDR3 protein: CASSLAGTFTEAFF. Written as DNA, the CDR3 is TGTGCCAGCAGCTTAGCCGGGACGTTCACTGAAGCTTTCTTT.

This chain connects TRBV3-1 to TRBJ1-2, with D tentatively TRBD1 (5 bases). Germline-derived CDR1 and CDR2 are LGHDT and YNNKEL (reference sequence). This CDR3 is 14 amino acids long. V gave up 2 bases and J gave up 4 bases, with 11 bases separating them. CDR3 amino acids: CASSQTEGPYGYTF. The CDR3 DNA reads TGTGCCAGCAGCCAAACTGAGGGACCCTATGGCTACACCTTC.

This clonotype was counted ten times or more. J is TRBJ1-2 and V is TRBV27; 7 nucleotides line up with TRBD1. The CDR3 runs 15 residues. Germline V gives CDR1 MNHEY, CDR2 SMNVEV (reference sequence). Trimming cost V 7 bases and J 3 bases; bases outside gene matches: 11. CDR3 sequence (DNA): TGTGCCAGCATGGATGGCAGGGGGTCTTACTATGGCTACACCTTC. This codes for CASMDGRGSYYGYTF.

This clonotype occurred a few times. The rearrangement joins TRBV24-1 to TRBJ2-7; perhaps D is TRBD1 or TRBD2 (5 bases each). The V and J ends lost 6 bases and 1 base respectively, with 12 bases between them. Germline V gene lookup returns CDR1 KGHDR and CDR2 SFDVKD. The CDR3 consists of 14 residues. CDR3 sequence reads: CATSLSGRSYEQYF. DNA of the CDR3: TGTGCCACCAGTTTATCGGGACGGTCCTACGAGCAGTACTTC.

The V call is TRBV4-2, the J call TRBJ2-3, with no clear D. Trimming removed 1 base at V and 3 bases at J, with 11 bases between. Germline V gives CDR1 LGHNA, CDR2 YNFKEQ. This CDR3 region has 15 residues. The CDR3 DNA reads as TGTGCCAGCAGCCAAGCACCCGGAGTAACAGATACGCAGTATTTT. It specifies CASSQAPGVTDTQYF.

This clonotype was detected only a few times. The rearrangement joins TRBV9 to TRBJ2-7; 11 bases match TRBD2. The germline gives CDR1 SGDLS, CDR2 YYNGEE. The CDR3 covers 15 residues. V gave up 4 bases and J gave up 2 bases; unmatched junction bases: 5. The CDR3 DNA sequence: TGTGCCAGCAGCTCTGGGACTAGCGGACCCTACGAGCAGTACTTC. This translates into CASSSGTSGPYEQYF.

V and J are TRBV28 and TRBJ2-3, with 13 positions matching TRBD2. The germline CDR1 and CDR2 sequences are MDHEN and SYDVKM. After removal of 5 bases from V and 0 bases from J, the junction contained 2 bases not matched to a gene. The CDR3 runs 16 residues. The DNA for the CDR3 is TGTGCCAGCAGTGGGACTAGCGGGGATAGCACAGATACGCAGTATTTT. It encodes CASSGTSGDSTDTQYF.

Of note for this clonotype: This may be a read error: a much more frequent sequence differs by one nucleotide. The CDR3 region is CASSQDIAPETQYF. In nucleotides, the CDR3 is TGTGCCAGCAGCCAAGATATAGCACCGGAGACCCAGTACTTC. The genes are TRBV3-1 and TRBJ2-5; D gene unclear. CDR1 and CDR2 from the germline V gene are LGHDT and YNNKEL (reference sequence). The CDR3 is made up of 14 amino acids. V was cut by 0 bases and J by 5 bases, with 10 bases left in between.

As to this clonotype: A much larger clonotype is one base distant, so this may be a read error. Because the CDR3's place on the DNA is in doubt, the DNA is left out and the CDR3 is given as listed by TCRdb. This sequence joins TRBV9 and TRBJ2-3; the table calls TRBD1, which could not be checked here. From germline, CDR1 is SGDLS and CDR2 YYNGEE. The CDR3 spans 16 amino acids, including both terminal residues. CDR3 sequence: CASSVAGGTGGDTQCF.

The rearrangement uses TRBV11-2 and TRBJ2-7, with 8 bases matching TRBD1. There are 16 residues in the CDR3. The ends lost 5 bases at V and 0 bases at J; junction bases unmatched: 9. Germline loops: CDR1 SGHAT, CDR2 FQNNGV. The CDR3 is CASSLIGQGSSYEQYF. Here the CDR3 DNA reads TGTGCCAGCAGCCTCATCGGACAGGGAAGCTCCTACGAGCAGTACTTC.

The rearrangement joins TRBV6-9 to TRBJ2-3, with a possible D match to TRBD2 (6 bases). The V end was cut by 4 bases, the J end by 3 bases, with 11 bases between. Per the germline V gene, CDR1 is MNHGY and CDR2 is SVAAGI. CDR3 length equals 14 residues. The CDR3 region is CASSWEEGTDTQYF. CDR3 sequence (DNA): TGTGCCAGCAGTTGGGAGGAGGGGACAGATACGCAGTATTTT.

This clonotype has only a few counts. CDR3 protein: CSARGREETQYF. As DNA, the CDR3 is TGCAGTGCTAGGGGACGAGAAGAGACCCAGTACTTC. J is TRBJ2-5 and V is TRBV20-1, with D perhaps TRBD1 or TRBD2 (5 bases each). CDR1 is DFQATT and CDR2 is SNEGSKA in the germline V gene (reference sequence). There are 12 residues in the CDR3. The germline V and J ends were trimmed by 3 bases and 3 bases, with 8 bases remaining between them.

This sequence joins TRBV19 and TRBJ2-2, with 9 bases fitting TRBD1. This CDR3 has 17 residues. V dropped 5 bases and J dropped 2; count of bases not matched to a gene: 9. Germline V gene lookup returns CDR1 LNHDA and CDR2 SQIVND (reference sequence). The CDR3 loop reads CASSLTNRGLNTGELFF. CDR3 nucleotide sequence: TGTGCCAGTAGTTTAACTAACAGGGGGCTCAACACCGGGGAGCTGTTTTTT.